A single sample is the source of the 30 T cell receptor beta chains below, sequenced in a study of tumor-infiltrating lymphocytes in primary liver carcinoma. RNA and DNA were co-extracted from about 19-30 mg of unsorted bulk tissue. A primer matching the constant region was used to make TCR beta cDNA from approximately 0.45 ug of total RNA. Three nested multiplex PCR rounds, a slightly modified ARM-PCR, produced the libraries for TCR beta. The opening two PCR rounds, about 10 cycles each, paired TRBV1-TRBV30 forward primers with a C-beta reverse primer. TCRdb itself ran the multiplex PCR reads through MiXCR, one entry per CDR3 protein. Here the sample spans roughly 120,000 distinct CDR3 sequences, 64% being singletons. The sample comprised liver tumor tissue from sampling region 3. The subset was: tumor region T3, left-lateral pole. These TCRs come from a woman in her sixties or seventies with primary liver carcinoma and hepatitis B virus infection.

As to this clonotype: This may be a read error, as it is one base from a much larger clone. The V and J genes are TRBV5-5 and TRBJ2-2; 7 nucleotides line up with TRBD2. This CDR3 region has 13 residues. The germline gives CDR1 SGHKS, CDR2 YYEKEE (reference sequence). CDR3 region: CASSLGTTGELLF. CDR3 nucleotide sequence: TGTGCCAGCAGCCTCGGGACTACCGGGGAGCTGTTATTT.

The chain joins TRBV28 to TRBJ2-5, with D tentatively TRBD1 (5 bases). CDR3 length equals 15 residues. The germline gives CDR1 MDHEN, CDR2 SYDVKM. V dropped 2 bases and J dropped 6 bases, with 16 bases sitting between them. The CDR3 here is CASSLLDRSLQTQYF. DNA of the CDR3: TGTGCCAGCAGTTTACTTGACAGATCTTTGCAGACCCAGTACTTC.

The V call is TRBV28, the J call TRBJ2-7; unclear D gene. V was clipped by 6 bases and J by 9 bases, with 12 bases between them. Germline V gene lookup returns CDR1 MDHEN and CDR2 SYDVKM. The CDR3 is 11 amino acids. CDR3 sequence: CASRSQYRQYF. In DNA form, the CDR3 reads TGTGCCAGCAGATCCCAATACAGGCAGTACTTC.

In the case of this clonotype: A junction end diverges from the germline sequence, so it may reflect a read error. V is TRBV4-1 and J is TRBJ2-7, with 11 bases fitting TRBD1. Germline V gene lookup returns CDR1 MGHRA and CDR2 YSYEKL. CDR3 length: 19 residues. CDR3 DNA: TGCGCCAGCAGCCCTTGGGACAGGGGGTCGGGAGTACGGGCCTATGAGCAGTACTTC. The encoded protein is CASSPWDRGSGVRAYEQYF.

The chain links TRBV12-3 or TRBV12-4 to TRBJ2-3, with 9 bases identical to TRBD1. Germline trimming cut 7 bases from V and 3 bases from J; bases unmatched to any gene: 20. CDR3 length: 19 residues. The CDR3 is CASNRGTGIVGGPTDTQYF. The CDR3 region has the DNA TGTGCCAGCAATCGGGGGACAGGGATTGTGGGAGGGCCGACAGATACGCAGTATTTT.

The sample holds one count of this clonotype. The junction does not match germline at one end; this may be a read error. In nucleotides, the CDR3 is TGTGACAGCAACACTCTGGTCTCGTCCGGCTCGGGACTCCGCTACGAGCAGTACTTC. It codes for CDSNTLVSSGSGLRYEQYF. The rearrangement joins TRBV5-6 to TRBJ2-7, with D tentatively TRBD2 (6 bases). Looked up from germline, CDR1 is SGHDT and CDR2 is YYEEEE. The CDR3 extends over 19 amino acids.

Many counts were recorded for this clonotype. The chain is built from TRBV12-3 or TRBV12-4 and TRBJ2-1, with TRBD1 matching 9 bases. The trim removed 4 bases at V and 9 bases at J, leaving 13 bases unmatched. The CDR3 extends over 16 amino acids. Here the CDR3 reads CASSSPTGTGLVEQFF. The CDR3 nucleotides are TGTGCCAGCAGTTCTCCCACCGGGACAGGGTTAGTTGAGCAGTTCTTC.

The table lists this clonotype with a count of one. The V and J genes are TRBV14 and TRBJ2-2, with a tentative D call TRBD2 (6 bases). Germline V CDR1 and CDR2: SGHDN, FVKESK. There are 17 residues in the CDR3. Trimming took 4 bases from V and 7 from J, leaving 22 bases between them. The CDR3 is CASSLRLGTFTIGELFF. CDR3 nucleotides: TGTGCCAGCAGCCTTCGGCTCGGGACTTTTACTATCGGGGAGCTGTTTTTT.

V gene TRBV7-9 combines with J gene TRBJ2-3, with TRBD1 matching 7 bases. This CDR3 has 15 residues. The germline gives CDR1 SEHNR, CDR2 FQNEAQ (reference sequence). The V gene end was trimmed by 1 base and the J gene end by 3 bases; junction bases not matched to a gene: 4. In DNA form, the CDR3 reads TGTGCCAGCAGCTTAGTACAGGGGTTTACAGATACGCAGTATTTT. Translation gives CASSLVQGFTDTQYF. The whole variable domain, remainder taken from reference TRBV7-9 and TRBJ2-3, is DTGVSQNPRHKITKRGQNVTFRCDPISEHNRLYWYRQTLGQGPEFLTYFQNEAQLEKSRLLSDRFSAERPKGSFSTLEIQRTEQGDSAMYLCASSLVQGFTDTQYFGPGTRLTVL.

This clonotype was seen many times. The J gene is TRBJ2-2, the V gene TRBV10-1, with a possible D match to TRBD2 (6 bases). CDR3 length: 13 residues. V was clipped by 5 bases and J by 8 bases, with 12 bases between them. The V gene's germline CDR1 is WNHNN and CDR2 SYGVQD (reference sequence). The CDR3 DNA sequence: TGCGCCAGCAGTCGACTAGTTCTGGGGGAGCTGTTTTTT. Translating gives CASSRLVLGELFF.

For this clonotype: At one boundary the junction diverges from the germline segment, which might be a read error. The CDR3, as DNA: TGTGCCGGCAGTTACTCGTCAGATAATGAGCAGTTCTTC. This codes for CAGSYSSDNEQFF. This chain links TRBV6-5 with TRBJ2-1; D is uncertain. The CDR3 sequence is 13 residues long. Germline V gene sequence: CDR1 MNHEY, CDR2 SVGAGI.

This clonotype occurred a few times. One end of the junction fails to match germline, which may point to a read error. V gene TRBV7-9 combines with J gene TRBJ2-1; D is perhaps TRBD1 or TRBD2 (5 bases each). The CDR3 consists of 16 residues. Germline values: CDR1 SEHNR, CDR2 FQNEAQ (reference sequence). The CDR3 DNA reads as TGTGCCAGCAGTTTAGCTGGGACCCCGGGCTACAATGAGCAGTTCTTC. Translating gives CASSLAGTPGYNEQFF.

Comments on this clonotype: This may come from a read error, since a much larger clone is one base off. The chain carries TRBV5-4 and TRBJ2-7; D may be TRBD2 (7 bases). Germline assignment: CDR1 SGHNT and CDR2 YYREEE (reference sequence). V lost 2 bases and J 3 bases, leaving 12 bases between the germline ends. The CDR3 length is 14 residues. CDR3 sequence reads: CASSLRGRVYEQYF. The CDR3 DNA reads TGTGCCAGCAGCTTAAGGGGGAGGGTCTACGAGCAGTACTTC.

The chain couples TRBV12-3 or TRBV12-4 to TRBJ1-2; possible D gene TRBD1, 5 bases. The CDR3 spans 15 residues. V lost 9 bases and J 5 bases, leaving 22 bases between the germline ends. The CDR3 loop reads CASFSFSGDGYGYTF. In DNA, the CDR3 is TGTGCCAGTTTCTCCTTCTCGGGGGACGGGTATGGCTACACCTTC.

Ten or more counts support this clonotype. This chain uses TRBV6-1 with TRBJ1-2, with D perhaps matching TRBD1 (6 bases). Germline CDR1 reads MNHNS; CDR2 reads SASEGT. V lost 8 bases and J 4 bases, leaving 14 bases between the germline ends. The CDR3 length is 13 residues. For the CDR3, the DNA is TGTGCCAGCCTTCAGGGGCAGGTCTATGGCTACACCTTC. It codes for CASLQGQVYGYTF.

This clonotype was seen repeatedly, ten times or more. The chain combines TRBV12-3 or TRBV12-4 with TRBJ1-1, with D unresolved. V was cut by 2 bases and J by 5 bases, with 3 bases left in between. The CDR3 runs to 11 residues. CDR3 nucleotide sequence: TGTGCCAGCAGTTTATGGACTGAAGCTTTCTTT. It is translated as CASSLWTEAFF.

To note about this clonotype: An end of the junction differs from the germline gene, which may be a read error. This chain links TRBV6-2 or TRBV6-3 with TRBJ2-4; TRBD1 might be the D (6 bases). Germline V CDR1 and CDR2: MNHEY, SVGEGT. The CDR3 consists of 14 residues. Written as DNA, the CDR3 is TGTACCAGCAGTTATACAGGGTCACAAAACATTCAGTACTTC. This encodes CTSSYTGSQNIQYF.

The table lists this clonotype with a few counts. The chain combines TRBV28 with TRBJ2-3; no clear D gene. Germline loops: CDR1 MDHEN, CDR2 SYDVKM. V lost 6 bases and J 5 bases, leaving 24 bases between the germline ends. This CDR3 is built from 17 residues. The CDR3 bases are TGTGCCAGCAGCCCCTCCCCCCTTTTTTTCGAAGTAGATACGCAGTATTTT. Translated: CASSPSPLFFEVDTQYF.

Comments on this clonotype: A single base separates this from a much larger clone, so it may be a read error. The chain uses TRBV28 and TRBJ2-7; D call uncertain. V lost 4 bases to trimming and J lost 3 bases, with 13 bases between them. Germline assignment: CDR1 MDHEN and CDR2 SYDVKM. The CDR3 sequence is 14 residues long. The CDR3, as DNA: TGTGCCAGCAGTTCGCTGGGATATTACTACGAGCAGTACTTC. Translating it yields CASSSLGYYYEQYF.

The rearrangement links TRBV11-3 to TRBJ2-3, with TRBD1 identical over 9 bases. Germline loops: CDR1 SGHNT, CDR2 YENEEA. This CDR3 region has 14 residues. With 11 bases clipped from V and 8 bases from J, the junction kept 14 bases outside the gene matches. In DNA form, the CDR3 reads TGTGCCGTCAGCTTAACACAGGGGGCAGGTACGCAGTATTTT. It codes for CAVSLTQGAGTQYF.

Concerning this clonotype itself: A much bigger clone sits one base away, suggesting this may be a read error. Here the CDR3 omits its conserved ending phenylalanine or tryptophan, so a read error is the likely source. The chain links TRBV5-5 to TRBJ2-3; D is perhaps TRBD2 (5 bases). Trimming removed 4 bases from V and 0 bases from J, with 15 bases in between. CDR1 SGHKS and CDR2 YYEKEE come from the germline V gene (reference sequence). CDR3 size: 16 residues. CDR3 DNA sequence: TGTGCCAGCAGCAAATCCCGAGCGGCTAGCACAGATACGCAGTATTCT. This sequence encodes CASSKSRAASTDTQYS.

As regards this clonotype: A read error may explain this, as a much larger clone is one base away. The genes are TRBV6-1 and TRBJ1-5; D gene unclear. This CDR3 has 14 amino acids. V dropped 2 bases and J dropped 7 bases, with 12 bases sitting between them. Germline loops: CDR1 MNHNS, CDR2 SASEGT. The CDR3, as DNA: TGTGCCAGCAGTGAATGGATGGGGTACCAGCCCCAGCATTTT. Its protein is CASSEWMGYQPQHF.

This chain joins TRBV20-1 and TRBJ2-3, with D possibly being TRBD2 (6 bases). Trimming shortened V by 6 bases and J by 1 base, and 14 bases separated the two germline ends. CDR3 length equals 14 residues. Germline V gene lookup returns CDR1 DFQATT and CDR2 SNEGSKA (reference sequence). The CDR3: CSAKVGEGTDTQYF. CDR3 bases: TGCAGTGCAAAAGTGGGGGAGGGCACAGATACGCAGTATTTT.

In the case of this clonotype: One end of the junction does not line up with germline, which may come from a read error. The chain employs TRBV11-2 and TRBJ2-2; D may be TRBD1 (6 bases). CDR3 length equals 15 residues. Germline CDR1 reads SGHAT; CDR2 reads FQNNGV. CDR3 region: CVSSLGPGAHGEQFF. The CDR3 DNA sequence: TGTGTCAGCAGCTTAGGGCCAGGGGCGCACGGGGAGCAGTTTTTT.

In the case of this clonotype: A junction end diverges from the germline sequence, so it may reflect a read error. The V and J genes are TRBV6-1 and TRBJ1-5; 7 bases line up with TRBD1. The CDR3 spans 16 residues. Germline V gene lookup returns CDR1 MNHNS and CDR2 SASEGT. CDR3 coding DNA: TGTGCCACCTGGGGGCAGGGGGGATTGAGCAATCAGCCCCTGCATTTT. Its translation is CATWGQGGLSNQPLHF.

Concerning this clonotype itself: It is likely a read error, because the conserved phenylalanine at the end of the CDR3 is missing. The chain uses TRBV28 and TRBJ2-7; D is unresolved. This CDR3 is built from 13 residues. Per the germline V gene, CDR1 is MDHEN and CDR2 is SYDVKM. V was pared by 3 bases and J by 2 bases, with 8 bases between. DNA of the CDR3: TGTGCCAGCAGTTTCGGCCCGACCTACGAGCAGTACCTC. This codes for CASSFGPTYEQYL.

On this clonotype itself: With a much larger clone just one base away, this may be a read error. The J gene is TRBJ2-7, the V gene TRBV5-1, with TRBD2 matching over 10 bases. CDR3 length: 14 amino acids. Per germline, CDR1 SGHRS and CDR2 YFSETQ. Germline trimming cut 4 bases from V and 4 bases from J; bases unmatched to any gene: 5. The CDR3: CASSTSGMEYEQYF. DNA of the CDR3: TGCGCCAGCAGCACTAGCGGGATGGAGTACGAGCAGTACTTC.

The V gene is TRBV7-9, the J gene TRBJ2-2; 8 bases agree with TRBD2. Germline V gives CDR1 SEHNR, CDR2 FQNEAQ (reference sequence). Losses at the gene ends were 7 bases for V and 1 base for J; bases not matched to a gene: 5. The CDR3 consists of 15 residues. Here the CDR3 DNA reads TGTGCCAGCACCCTCAGCGGGGGGAACACCGGGGAGCTGTTTTTT. This codes for CASTLSGGNTGELFF.

This clonotype is a singleton in its sample. A much larger clonotype is one base distant, so this may be a read error. The chain joins TRBV10-3 to TRBJ2-1; D is ambiguous. The CDR3 contains 11 residues. The germline V gene encodes CDR1 ENHRY and CDR2 SYGVKD. Trimming cost V 8 bases and J 8 bases, with 10 bases left between them. The DNA for the CDR3 is TGTGCCATCCAGAACAACCATGAGCAGTTCTTC. Its translation: CAIQNNHEQFF.

A remark on this clonotype: Germline is not matched at one junction end, which may reflect a read error. The gene calls are TRBV29-1 and TRBJ2-1, with 10 bases identical to TRBD2. The germline V gene has CDR1 SQVTM and CDR2 ANQGSEA. The CDR3 length is 12 residues. The CDR3 protein is CSASGRGYDQFF. CDR3 sequence (DNA): TGCAGCGCCAGCGGGAGGGGGTATGACCAGTTCTTC.